Presented here are 10 T cell receptor beta chains from one specimen sequenced in a study of shared T cell receptors in the human thymus. The data were produced by immunoSEQ multiplex PCR, yet TCRdb's version contains in-frame clones alone and is incomplete. The data hold 700,000 or so clones, with 80% to 90% observed a single time. This sample also appeared in a second study, on human thymus T cells.

The specimen sequenced was thymocytes. These receptors all stem from a girl under three years old with a congenital heart defect.

The CDR3 nucleotides are TGTGCCAGCAGCTTGGGGACAGGGGTTAGTCAGCCCCAGCATTTT. Protein: CASSLGTGVSQPQHF. The chain joins TRBV7-2 to TRBJ1-5, with 10 bases aligning to TRBD1. J lost 6 bases, V lost 3 bases, and 5 bases had no gene match. This CDR3 region has 15 residues. The germline CDR1 and CDR2 sequences are SGHTA and FQGNSA.

J is TRBJ1-6 and V is TRBV19; 8 nucleotides match TRBD1. The CDR3 length is 18 residues. Germline CDR1 LNHDA, CDR2 SQIVND (reference sequence). V shed 3 bases and J 3 bases; nucleotides not matched to a gene: 10. This CDR3 is CASSIRGPTDDYNSPLHF. The CDR3 DNA is TGTGCCAGTAGTATCAGGGGGCCTACGGACGACTATAATTCACCCCTCCACTTT.

The chain carries TRBV5-6 and TRBJ1-2, with TRBD1 matching over 8 bases. The V segment lost 1 base and the J segment 3 bases; nucleotides outside the gene matches: 11. Germline CDR1 and CDR2: SGHDT and YYEEEE. CDR3 length: 17 amino acids. CDR3 in DNA: TGTGCCAGCAGCTTGAATACAGGGGGTGGGACGGACTATGGCTACACCTTC. Protein product: CASSLNTGGGTDYGYTF.

The genes are TRBV27 and TRBJ1-3; D is undetermined. V was cut by 7 bases and J by 1 base, with 14 bases left in between. CDR3 size: 15 residues. Germline-derived CDR1 and CDR2 are MNHEY and SMNVEV (reference sequence). The CDR3 loop is CASKPGEFSGNTIYF. DNA of the CDR3: TGTGCCAGCAAACCCGGGGAGTTTTCTGGAAACACCATATATTTT.

The chain employs TRBV9 and TRBJ2-7; possible D gene TRBD1, 5 bases. The CDR3 extends over 17 amino acids. Germline loops: CDR1 SGDLS, CDR2 YYNGEE. The V gene lost 0 bases and the J gene lost 6 bases, with 22 bases spanning the gap. CDR3 amino acids: CASSVEEQNQGQAEQYF. DNA for the CDR3: TGTGCCAGCAGCGTAGAAGAACAAAACCAGGGCCAGGCCGAGCAGTACTTC.

The DNA of the CDR3 is TGTGCCAGCAGTTTCTATCTAGCGGGGGGCAACAATGAGCAGTTCTTC. As protein: CASSFYLAGGNNEQFF. The genes are TRBV27 and TRBJ2-1; 11 bases are a match to TRBD2. CDR1 and CDR2 from the germline V gene are MNHEY and SMNVEV (reference sequence). V was clipped by 3 bases and J by 5 bases; unmatched bases: 6. CDR3 length: 16 residues.

This clone is a singleton in its sample. As DNA, the CDR3 is TGTGCCAGCAGCTGCGGACACCTCAATGAAAAACTGTTTTTT. Translation: CASSCGHLNEKLFF. The rearrangement uses TRBV5-8 and TRBJ1-4; D may be TRBD1 (5 bases). Looked up from germline, CDR1 is SGHTS and CDR2 is YDEGEE. Trimming took 3 bases from V and 5 from J, leaving 11 bases between them. CDR3 length: 14 amino acids.

This clone showed up just once. This chain uses TRBV20-1 with TRBJ2-1; 7 bases are shared with TRBD2. This CDR3 comprises 9 residues. Germline V gives CDR1 DFQATT, CDR2 SNEGSKA (reference sequence). The CDR3 DNA follows: TGCAGGAATAGCGGGGAGCAGTTCTTC. Its protein product is CRNSGEQFF.

J is TRBJ1-1 and V is TRBV6-1; no firm D call. From germline, CDR1 is MNHNS and CDR2 SASEGT. Deletions cut 2 bases from V and 0 bases from J, with 13 bases between. There are 16 residues in the CDR3. CDR3 in amino acids: CASSESEVTVNTEAFF. CDR3 coding DNA: TGTGCCAGCAGTGAATCGGAGGTCACCGTGAACACTGAAGCTTTCTTT.

The chain employs TRBV6-6 and TRBJ1-6; 7 nucleotides agree with TRBD1. With V trimmed by 2 bases and J by 10 bases, 8 bases remained unmatched. Germline-derived CDR1 and CDR2 are MNHNY and SVGAGI (reference sequence). The CDR3 totals 15 residues. CDR3 DNA: TGTGCCAGCAGTTACGGGTCTACAGGGGAATCACCCCTCCACTTT. It translates to CASSYGSTGESPLHF.